This T cell receptor beta chain stems from a study of blood T cell repertoires in COVID-19. The CDR3 is 15 residues long. Trimming shortened V by 2 bases and J by 6 bases, and 11 bases separated the two germline ends. Germline V gives CDR1 LNHDA, CDR2 SQIVND (reference sequence). TCRdb's copy holds only in-frame clones and misses some; the assay was immunoSEQ multiplex PCR. The table has approximately 200,000 clones, about 88% seen once. The sequence came from a woman aged 30 to 39 with active or convalescent COVID-19. V is TRBV19 and J is TRBJ1-6, with D perhaps matching TRBD1 (5 bases). Input material: peripheral blood. CDR3 residues: CASSIKTGLNSPLHF. The CDR3 DNA sequence: TGTGCCAGTAGTATAAAAACAGGCCTTAATTCACCCCTCCACTTT. Based on the CDR3 plus reference TRBV19 and TRBJ1-6, the full variable domain is DGGITQSPKYLFRKEGQNVTLSCEQNLNHDAMYWYRQDPGQGLRLIYYSQIVNDFQKGDIAEGYSVSREKKESFPLTVTSAQKNPTAFYLCASSIKTGLNSPLHFGNGTRLTVT.